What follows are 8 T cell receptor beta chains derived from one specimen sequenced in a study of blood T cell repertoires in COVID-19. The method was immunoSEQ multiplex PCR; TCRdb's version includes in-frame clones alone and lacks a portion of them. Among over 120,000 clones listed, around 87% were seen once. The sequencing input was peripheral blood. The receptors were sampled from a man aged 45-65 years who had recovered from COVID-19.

CDR3 bases: TGTGCCAGCAGTTACTCGGGACTAGCGGGGGCTTCTAATGAGCAGTTCTTC. Encoded protein: CASSYSGLAGASNEQFF. V gene TRBV6-2 or TRBV6-3 combines with J gene TRBJ2-1; 14 nucleotides line up with TRBD2. This CDR3 region has 17 residues. Germline assignment: CDR1 MNHEY and CDR2 SVGEGT. The junction had 5 bases not matched to a gene; V was cut back by 0 bases and J by 7 bases.

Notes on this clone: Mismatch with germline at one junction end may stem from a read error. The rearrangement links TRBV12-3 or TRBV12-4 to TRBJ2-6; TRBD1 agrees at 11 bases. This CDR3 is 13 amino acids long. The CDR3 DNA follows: TGTGCCAGCAGCCGAAGGGGAGGGACAGGGGGATTTTTC. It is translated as CASSRRGGTGGFF.

The CDR3 reads CASSANSGQPQHF. The DNA for the CDR3 is TGTGCCAGCAGCGCCAATAGTGGTCAGCCCCAGCATTTT. The chain links TRBV9 to TRBJ1-5; D is undetermined. This CDR3 has 13 amino acids. Looked up from germline, CDR1 is SGDLS and CDR2 is YYNGEE. Trimming took off 3 bases at V and 6 bases at J, with 10 bases between the two ends.

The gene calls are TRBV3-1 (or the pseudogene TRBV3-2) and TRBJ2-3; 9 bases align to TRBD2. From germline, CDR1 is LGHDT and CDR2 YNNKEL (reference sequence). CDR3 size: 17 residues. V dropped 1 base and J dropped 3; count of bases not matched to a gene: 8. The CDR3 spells CASSQVGSGGLTDTQYF. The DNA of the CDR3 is TGTGCCAGCAGCCAAGTGGGGAGCGGGGGGTTGACAGATACGCAGTATTTT.

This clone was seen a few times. The CDR3 DNA reads TGTGCCAGCAGCCGTGCACAGGCATCCTACGAGCAGTACTTC. Its protein is CASSRAQASYEQYF. The chain couples TRBV14 to TRBJ2-7; maybe TRBD1 (5 bases). V was cut by 4 bases and J by 1 base, with 11 bases left in between. The germline gives CDR1 SGHDN, CDR2 FVKESK. There are 14 residues in the CDR3.

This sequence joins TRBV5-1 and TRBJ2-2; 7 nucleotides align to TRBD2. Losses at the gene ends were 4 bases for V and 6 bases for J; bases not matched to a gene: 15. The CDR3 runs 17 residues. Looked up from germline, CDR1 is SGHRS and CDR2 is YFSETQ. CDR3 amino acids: CASSPAGTTDLAGELFF. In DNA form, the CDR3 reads TGCGCCAGCAGCCCCGCCGGGACTACGGATTTAGCCGGGGAGCTGTTTTTT.

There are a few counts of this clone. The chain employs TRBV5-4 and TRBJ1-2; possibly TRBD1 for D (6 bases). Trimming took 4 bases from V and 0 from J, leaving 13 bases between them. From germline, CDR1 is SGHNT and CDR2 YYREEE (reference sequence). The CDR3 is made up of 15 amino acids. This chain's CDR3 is CASSPEGQSNYGYTF. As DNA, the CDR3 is TGTGCCAGCAGCCCAGAAGGACAGTCTAACTATGGCTACACCTTC.

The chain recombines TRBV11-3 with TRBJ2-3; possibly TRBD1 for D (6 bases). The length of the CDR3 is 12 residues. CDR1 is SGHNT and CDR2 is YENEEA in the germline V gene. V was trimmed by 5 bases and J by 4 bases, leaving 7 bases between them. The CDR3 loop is CASSQGSDTQYF. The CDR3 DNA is TGTGCCAGCAGCCAGGGGTCAGATACGCAGTATTTT.